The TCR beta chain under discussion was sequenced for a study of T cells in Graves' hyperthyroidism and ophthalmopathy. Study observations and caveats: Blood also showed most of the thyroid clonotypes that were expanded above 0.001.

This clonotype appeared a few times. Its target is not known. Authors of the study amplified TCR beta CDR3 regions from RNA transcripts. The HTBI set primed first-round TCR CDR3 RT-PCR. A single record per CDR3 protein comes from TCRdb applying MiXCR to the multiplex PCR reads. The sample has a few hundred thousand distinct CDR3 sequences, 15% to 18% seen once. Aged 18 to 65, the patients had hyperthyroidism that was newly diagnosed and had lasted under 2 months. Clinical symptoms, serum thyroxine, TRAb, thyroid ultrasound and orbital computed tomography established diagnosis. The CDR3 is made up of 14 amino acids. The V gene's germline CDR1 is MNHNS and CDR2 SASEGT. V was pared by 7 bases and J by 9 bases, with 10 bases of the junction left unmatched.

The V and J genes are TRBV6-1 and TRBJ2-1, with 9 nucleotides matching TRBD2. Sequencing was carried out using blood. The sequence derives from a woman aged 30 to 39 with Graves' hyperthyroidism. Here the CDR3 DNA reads TGTGCCAGCACCTGGACTAGCGCCTACGGTGAGCAGTTCTTC. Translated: CASTWTSAYGEQFF.